Following are 7 T cell receptor beta chains from one sample sequenced in a study of shared clonotypes between healthy human individuals. Clones were read by immunoSEQ multiplex PCR, and TCRdb kept only the in-frame ones, dropping some. The sample consists of about 2.2 million clones, about 93% of them appearing once. Naive CD8 isolation took CD45RO-negative cells positively selected for CCR7 and excluded terminally differentiated effector memory CD45RA+ cells. What was sequenced was naive CD8+ T cells from PBMCs. The receptors were gathered from a man aged 18 to 30 in good health. Some clones in this sample may be carry-over from other donors' samples.

The chain uses TRBV4-3 and TRBJ1-4; tentative D call: TRBD1 (5 bases). Germline V gene data show CDR1 as LGHNA and CDR2 as YSLEER. There are 17 residues in the CDR3. The V gene lost 1 base and the J gene lost 0 bases, with 12 bases spanning the gap. CDR3 region: CASSQAAGRSTNEKLFF. CDR3 DNA: TGCGCCAGCAGCCAAGCGGCGGGGCGTTCAACTAATGAAAAACTGTTTTTT.

This chain connects TRBV4-1 to TRBJ2-5; 7 bases align to TRBD2. Germline CDR1 and CDR2: MGHRA and YSYEKL. The ends lost 8 bases at V and 2 bases at J; junction bases unmatched: 11. This CDR3 is built from 15 residues. The CDR3 sequence is CASGSERGIQETQYF. Written as DNA, the CDR3 is TGCGCCAGCGGGTCCGAGCGGGGAATACAAGAGACCCAGTACTTC.

This clone was picked up one time. This chain joins TRBV28 and TRBJ1-3, with D tentatively TRBD1 (5 bases). The CDR3 loop spans 16 amino acids. Looked up from germline, CDR1 is MDHEN and CDR2 is SYDVKM. V was clipped by 2 bases and J by 0 bases, with 11 bases between them. The CDR3 loop is CASSLRGTFSGNTIYF. CDR3 coding DNA: TGTGCCAGCAGTTTAAGGGGTACCTTCTCTGGAAACACCATATATTTT. The full variable domain, in which reference TRBV28 and TRBJ1-3 provide the parts outside the CDR3, is DVKVTQSSRYLVKRTGEKVFLECVQDMDHENMFWYRQDPGLGLRLIYFSYDVKMKEKGDIPEGYSVSREKKERFSLILESASTNQTSMYLCASSLRGTFSGNTIYFGEGSWLTVV.

The gene calls are TRBV4-3 and TRBJ1-6; D not resolved. The CDR3 spans 16 residues. Germline CDR1 LGHNA, CDR2 YSLEER. V lost 0 bases, J lost 4 bases, and 10 bases lay in between. The chain's CDR3 is CASSQDGVGYNSPLHF. The CDR3 DNA reads as TGCGCCAGCAGCCAAGATGGGGTCGGGTATAATTCACCCCTCCACTTT.

J is TRBJ2-7 and V is TRBV7-8; D perhaps matches TRBD1 (6 bases). V gave up 1 base and J gave up 6 bases, with 13 bases separating them. Germline CDR1 SGHVS, CDR2 FQNEAQ. CDR3 length equals 14 residues. This chain's CDR3 is CASSLGFRGPEQYF. CDR3 DNA: TGTGCCAGCAGCTTAGGGTTCAGGGGTCCCGAGCAGTACTTC.

The chain joins TRBV5-1 to TRBJ2-1; D may be TRBD2 (6 bases). From germline, CDR1 is SGHRS and CDR2 YFSETQ. This CDR3 has 13 amino acids. Trimming stripped 4 bases from V and 9 bases from J, with 14 bases between. The CDR3 region is CASSGAGTGEQFF. The CDR3 DNA sequence: TGCGCCAGCAGCGGCGCGGGGACTGGTGAGCAGTTCTTC.

This chain connects TRBV9 to TRBJ2-7, with D possibly matching TRBD1 (6 bases). Deletions cut 6 bases from V and 7 bases from J, with 14 bases between. The CDR3 is 12 residues long. From germline, CDR1 is SGDLS and CDR2 YYNGEE. CDR3 residues: CASNSGVGEQYF. Here the CDR3 DNA reads TGTGCCAGCAACTCAGGGGTGGGGGAGCAGTACTTC.